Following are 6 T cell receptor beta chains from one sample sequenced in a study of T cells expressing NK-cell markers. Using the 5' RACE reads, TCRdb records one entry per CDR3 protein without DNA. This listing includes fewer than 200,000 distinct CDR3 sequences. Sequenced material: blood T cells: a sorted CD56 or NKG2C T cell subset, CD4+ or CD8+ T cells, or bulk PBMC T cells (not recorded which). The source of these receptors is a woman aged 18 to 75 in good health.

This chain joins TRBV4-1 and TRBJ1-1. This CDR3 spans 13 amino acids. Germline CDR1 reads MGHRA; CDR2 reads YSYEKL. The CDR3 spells CASSQEGVTEAFF.

CDR3 amino acids: CASSQDWRGDEQYF. The chain employs TRBV14 and TRBJ2-7; TCRdb names TRBD1, which stays unverified in the absence of DNA. Germline V CDR1 and CDR2: SGHDN, FVKESK. This CDR3 comprises 14 residues.

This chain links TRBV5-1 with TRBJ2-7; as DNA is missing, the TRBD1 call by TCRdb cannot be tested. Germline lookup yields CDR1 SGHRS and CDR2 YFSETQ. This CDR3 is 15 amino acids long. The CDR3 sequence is CASSFGQVGTYEQYF.

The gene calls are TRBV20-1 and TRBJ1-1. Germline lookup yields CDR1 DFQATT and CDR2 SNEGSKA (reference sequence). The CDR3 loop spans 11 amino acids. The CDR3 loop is CSASRAFEAFF.

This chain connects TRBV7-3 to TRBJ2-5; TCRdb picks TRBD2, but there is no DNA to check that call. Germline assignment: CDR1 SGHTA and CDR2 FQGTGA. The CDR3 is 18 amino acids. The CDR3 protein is CASSLIRTSGGGKETQYF.

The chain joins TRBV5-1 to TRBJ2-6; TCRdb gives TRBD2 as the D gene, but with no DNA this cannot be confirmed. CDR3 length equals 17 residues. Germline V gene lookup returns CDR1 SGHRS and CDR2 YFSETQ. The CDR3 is CASSLLAGGSGANVLTF.